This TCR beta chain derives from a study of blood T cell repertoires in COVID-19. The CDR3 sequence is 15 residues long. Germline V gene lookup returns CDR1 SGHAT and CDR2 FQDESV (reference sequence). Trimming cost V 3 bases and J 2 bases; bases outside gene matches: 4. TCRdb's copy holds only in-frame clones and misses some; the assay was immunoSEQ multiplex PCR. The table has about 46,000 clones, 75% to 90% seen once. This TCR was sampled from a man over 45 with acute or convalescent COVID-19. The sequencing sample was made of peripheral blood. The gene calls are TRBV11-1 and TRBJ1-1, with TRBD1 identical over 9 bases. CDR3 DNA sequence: TGTGCCAGCAGCTTGGGACAGGGCGGCAACACTGAAGCTTTCTTT. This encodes CASSLGQGGNTEAFF.